These 28 T cell receptor beta chains originate from one sample sequenced in a study of blood T cell repertoires in COVID-19. Data came from immunoSEQ multiplex PCR; TCRdb stores just in-frame clones and leaves some out. The data contain roughly 200,000 clones, about 83% of them singletons. Sequenced: peripheral blood. Every receptor here comes from a human donor in a cohort sampled during active COVID-19.

The V gene is TRBV5-4, the J gene TRBJ2-1; 9 nucleotides align to TRBD1. CDR3 length: 17 amino acids. CDR1 and CDR2 from the germline V gene are SGHNT and YYREEE (reference sequence). V dropped 0 bases and J dropped 7; count of bases not matched to a gene: 11. The CDR3 sequence is CASSLADRGFAANEQFF. The CDR3 region has the DNA TGTGCCAGCAGCTTGGCGGACAGGGGTTTCGCTGCGAATGAGCAGTTCTTC.

This clone was counted once. The chain is built from TRBV7-2 and TRBJ2-1; the match to TRBD1 covers 7 bases. Germline V CDR1 and CDR2: SGHTA, FQGNSA. This CDR3 spans 17 amino acids. Trimming removed 1 base from V and 8 bases from J; junction bases left unmatched: 14. This CDR3 is CASSLVGGLLNRDEQFF. The CDR3 region has the DNA TGTGCCAGCAGCTTAGTAGGGGGCCTCCTCAACAGGGATGAGCAGTTCTTC.

This rearrangement joins TRBV19 to TRBJ2-1; 7 bases are a match to TRBD2. CDR1 is LNHDA and CDR2 is SQIVND in the germline V gene (reference sequence). CDR3 length: 14 residues. Germline trimming cut 9 bases from V and 0 bases from J; bases unmatched to any gene: 5. CDR3 DNA: TGTGCCAGCAAGCGGGGTAGCTCCTACAATGAGCAGTTCTTC. Residues: CASKRGSSYNEQFF.

Comment on this clone: This sample also contains other DNA sequences that code for the same CDR3. J is TRBJ1-5 and V is TRBV7-2, with D uncertain. The CDR3 is 13 amino acids. Germline assignment: CDR1 SGHTA and CDR2 FQGNSA. Trimming removed 4 bases at V and 0 bases at J, with 4 bases between. The CDR3 coding sequence is TGTGCCAGCAGCTCCTATAGCAATCAGCCCCAGCATTTT. Its translation: CASSSYSNQPQHF.

The chain uses TRBV7-3 and TRBJ2-1, with 8 bases fitting TRBD1. The CDR3 has 14 amino acids. In germline, CDR1 is SGHTA, CDR2 FQGTGA. The V and J ends lost 5 bases and 9 bases, in that order; junction bases with no gene match: 9. Here the CDR3 DNA reads TGTGCCAGCAGCCAGACAGGGGAGTGGGGTGAGCAGTTCTTC. It translates to CASSQTGEWGEQFF.

The CDR3 is CASSLDRGGGYTF. The CDR3 coding sequence is TGTGCCAGCAGCTTAGACAGGGGCGGGGGCTACACCTTC. The rearrangement joins TRBV5-8 to TRBJ1-2; 8 bases match TRBD1. J was trimmed by 8 bases and V by 2 bases; bases with no gene match: 5. This CDR3 contains 13 residues. Looked up from germline, CDR1 is SGHTS and CDR2 is YDEGEE.

The CDR3 DNA follows: TGTGCCAGCAGCCCGGGGACAGGGAGTCAGCCCCAGCATTTT. Translation gives CASSPGTGSQPQHF. The chain carries TRBV7-3 and TRBJ1-5; the match to TRBD1 covers 9 bases. The CDR3 sequence is 14 residues long. Germline CDR1 is SGHTA and CDR2 is FQGTGA. With 5 bases clipped from V and 6 bases from J, the junction kept 5 bases outside the gene matches.

The J gene is TRBJ2-4, the V gene TRBV7-3; 10 nucleotides align to TRBD2. With 2 bases clipped from V and 5 bases from J, the junction kept 9 bases outside the gene matches. Germline values: CDR1 SGHTA, CDR2 FQGTGA. The CDR3 length is 17 residues. As DNA, the CDR3 is TGTGCCAGCAGCTTATGGTTGAGCGGGGGGGCCGAAAACATTCAGTACTTC. Encoded protein: CASSLWLSGGAENIQYF. Using reference TRBV7-3 and TRBJ2-4 for the parts outside the CDR3, the full variable domain is GAGVSQTPSNKVTEKGKYVELRCDPISGHTALYWYRQSLGQGPEFLIYFQGTGAADDSGLPNDRFFAVRPEGSVSTLKIQRTERGDSAVYLCASSLWLSGGAENIQYFGAGTRLSVL.

The chain is built from TRBV6-1 and TRBJ2-5; TRBD2 agrees at 8 bases. Germline assignment: CDR1 MNHNS and CDR2 SASEGT. The CDR3 contains 16 residues. V lost 4 bases and J lost 5; bases outside the gene matches: 12. In DNA, the CDR3 is TGTGCCAGCAGTGGAATAGCGGGGTCGTGGTGGGAGACCCAGTACTTC. Translating it yields CASSGIAGSWWETQYF.

The J gene is TRBJ2-3, the V gene TRBV11-3; 8 bases are shared with TRBD1. From germline, CDR1 is SGHNT and CDR2 YENEEA. This CDR3 spans 15 amino acids. The V segment lost 5 bases and the J segment 5 bases; nucleotides outside the gene matches: 9. DNA of the CDR3: TGTGCCAGCAGCCGGGGACAGGTGGACGGAGATACGCAGTATTTT. Amino acid sequence: CASSRGQVDGDTQYF.

This chain's CDR3 is CASSSTYSPGTGYNEQFF. In DNA form, the CDR3 reads TGTGCCAGCAGTTCTACCTACTCTCCCGGGACAGGCTACAATGAGCAGTTCTTC. This rearrangement joins TRBV28 to TRBJ2-1; 8 positions agree with TRBD1. The junction had 14 bases not matched to a gene; V was cut back by 4 bases and J by 3 bases. The CDR3 runs 18 residues. Germline lookup yields CDR1 MDHEN and CDR2 SYDVKM.

V and J are TRBV9 and TRBJ2-5, with 8 bases fitting TRBD2. V was clipped by 3 bases and J by 5 bases; unmatched bases: 9. From germline, CDR1 is SGDLS and CDR2 YYNGEE. The CDR3 is 15 residues long. For the CDR3, the DNA is TGTGCCAGCAGCGCTTCTCCGGGACTAGGGGAGACCCAGTACTTC. Residues: CASSASPGLGETQYF.

This clone was seen only once. This chain connects TRBV2 to TRBJ2-1; 13 nucleotides match TRBD2. CDR1 is SNHLY and CDR2 is FYNNEI in the germline V gene. The V segment lost 6 bases and the J segment 1 base; nucleotides outside the gene matches: 12. The CDR3 has 19 amino acids. The CDR3 reads CASRDWTSGSFWSYNEQFF. CDR3 DNA: TGTGCCAGCAGGGACTGGACTAGCGGGAGTTTTTGGTCCTACAATGAGCAGTTCTTC.

This chain uses TRBV11-2 with TRBJ1-1; possibly TRBD1 for D (6 bases). The CDR3 contains 14 residues. Germline V gives CDR1 SGHAT, CDR2 FQNNGV. V was cut by 0 bases and J by 6 bases, with 11 bases left in between. CDR3 protein: CASSLEGADAEAFF. The CDR3 coding sequence is TGTGCCAGCAGCTTAGAGGGGGCGGACGCTGAAGCTTTCTTT.

V gene TRBV28 combines with J gene TRBJ1-2, with 9 bases aligning to TRBD1. There are 17 residues in the CDR3. Germline V gene lookup returns CDR1 MDHEN and CDR2 SYDVKM. V shed 4 bases and J 7 bases; nucleotides not matched to a gene: 16. The CDR3 nucleotides are TGTGCCAGCAGTTCTTTGACGCCGGGACAGGGAGGAGGTGGCTACACCTTC. Protein sequence: CASSSLTPGQGGGGYTF.

This CDR3 reads CASSTPERGNYGYTF. Here the CDR3 DNA reads TGTGCCAGTAGTACCCCGGAGAGGGGGAACTATGGCTACACCTTC. This chain links TRBV19 with TRBJ1-2; D may be TRBD1 (6 bases). V lost 4 bases, J lost 2 bases, and 14 bases lay in between. The CDR3 consists of 15 residues. Germline V gene sequence: CDR1 LNHDA, CDR2 SQIVND (reference sequence).

J is TRBJ2-1 and V is TRBV15; D may be TRBD1 (6 bases). The CDR3 length is 16 residues. Trimming stripped 1 base from V and 4 bases from J, with 14 bases between. Germline assignment: CDR1 LNHNV and CDR2 YYDKDF (reference sequence). CDR3 nucleotide sequence: TGTGCCACCAGCAGAGCAGGGGTTTATAGTTACAATGAGCAGTTCTTC. It translates to CATSRAGVYSYNEQFF. Full variable domain (remainder filled in from reference TRBV15 and TRBJ2-1): DAMVIQNPRYQVTQFGKPVTLSCSQTLNHNVMYWYQQKSSQAPKLLFHYYDKDFNNEADTPDNFQSRRPNTSFCFLDIRSPGLGDTAMYLCATSRAGVYSYNEQFFGPGTRLTVL.

The chain links TRBV7-9 to TRBJ1-1; D gene uncertain. This CDR3 contains 15 residues. The germline V and J ends were trimmed by 1 base and 0 bases, with 9 bases remaining between them. Germline CDR1 and CDR2: SEHNR and FQNEAQ (reference sequence). As DNA, the CDR3 is TGTGCCAGCAGCTTAGGGGCAGGATTGAACACTGAAGCTTTCTTT. The encoded protein is CASSLGAGLNTEAFF.

V usage is TRBV11-2 and J usage is TRBJ2-6, with D possibly matching TRBD1 (6 bases). The CDR3 is 16 amino acids. Germline CDR1 and CDR2: SGHAT and FQNNGV. Trimming took off 5 bases at V and 2 bases at J, with 13 bases between the two ends. DNA of the CDR3: TGTGCCAGCAGCATCGACAGGATTGCTGGGGCCAACGTCCTGACTTTC. It encodes CASSIDRIAGANVLTF.

The chain employs TRBV28 and TRBJ1-2; D may be TRBD1 (6 bases). V was pared by 6 bases and J by 8 bases, with 19 bases between. This CDR3 region has 14 residues. Germline V CDR1 and CDR2: MDHEN, SYDVKM. This chain's CDR3 is CASRPGTLVGGYTF. The CDR3 DNA reads as TGTGCCAGCAGACCCGGGACACTGGTTGGGGGCTACACCTTC.

The sample holds a few counts of this clone. V gene TRBV11-2 combines with J gene TRBJ2-2; no firm D call. This CDR3 region has 15 residues. Trimming removed 3 bases at V and 7 bases at J, with 15 bases between. Looked up from germline, CDR1 is SGHAT and CDR2 is FQNNGV. CDR3 in amino acids: CASSFTSRGGGELFF. The CDR3, as DNA: TGTGCCAGCAGCTTTACCTCCCGAGGTGGCGGGGAGCTGTTTTTT.

This sequence joins TRBV27 and TRBJ2-7, with TRBD2 matching over 9 bases. This CDR3 contains 15 residues. Germline CDR1 MNHEY, CDR2 SMNVEV (reference sequence). Unmatched junction bases numbered 10, after V lost 6 bases and J lost 4 bases. Here the CDR3 reads CASRSAGSGRYEQYF. In nucleotides, the CDR3 is TGTGCCAGCAGGTCCGCCGGTAGCGGGAGATACGAGCAGTACTTC.

CDR3 sequence: CASRTQGREDGYTF. The CDR3 DNA follows: TGTGCCAGTAGGACTCAGGGGCGAGAGGATGGCTACACCTTC. The chain combines TRBV19 with TRBJ1-2, with a possible D match to TRBD1 (6 bases). Between the trimmed V and J ends, which lost 6 bases and 6 bases, there was a span of 17 bases. In germline, CDR1 is LNHDA, CDR2 SQIVND (reference sequence). The CDR3 length is 14 residues.

The V gene is TRBV11-1, the J gene TRBJ2-7; D ambiguous. CDR3 size: 15 residues. Trimming took 3 bases from V and 5 from J, leaving 17 bases between them. Per germline, CDR1 SGHAT and CDR2 FQDESV (reference sequence). The CDR3 reads CASSFSTVPTDEQYF. CDR3 coding DNA: TGTGCCAGCAGCTTTAGCACGGTGCCTACCGACGAGCAGTACTTC.

This clone was detected only once. The chain uses TRBV9 and TRBJ2-1; 7 positions match TRBD1. The V and J ends lost 4 bases and 1 base, in that order; junction bases with no gene match: 2. CDR3 size: 14 residues. Germline loops: CDR1 SGDLS, CDR2 YYNGEE. The CDR3 bases are TGTGCCAGCAGCTACAGGGGTTCCTACAATGAGCAGTTCTTC. It translates to CASSYRGSYNEQFF.

The rearrangement links TRBV5-8 to TRBJ2-7, with 10 bases identical to TRBD1. Per the germline V gene, CDR1 is SGHTS and CDR2 is YDEGEE. The CDR3 contains 17 residues. V trimming: 4 bases; J trimming: 2 bases; junction bases outside the gene matches: 12. In DNA, the CDR3 is TGTGCCAGCAGCGCGGCTATTCGGACAGGGGGTGCCTACGAGCAGTACTTC. Its translation is CASSAAIRTGGAYEQYF.

This clone has more than one count but fewer than ten. This sequence joins TRBV7-2 and TRBJ2-3; 11 bases line up with TRBD2. Germline CDR1 SGHTA, CDR2 FQGNSA. V shed 1 base, J shed 4 bases, and the junction held 4 bases outside the gene matches. The CDR3 is 16 residues long. The CDR3 here is CASSLVSGRGADTQYF. The CDR3 coding sequence is TGTGCCAGCAGCTTAGTTAGCGGGAGGGGCGCAGATACGCAGTATTTT.

This clone came up once. The rearrangement links TRBV10-3 to TRBJ1-2, with 8 bases that match TRBD1. V lost 8 bases to trimming and J lost 7 bases; unmatched junction nucleotides: 3. CDR1 and CDR2 from the germline V gene are ENHRY and SYGVKD. The CDR3 has 11 residues. CDR3 DNA sequence: TGTGCCATCTCAGGGGGCTCTGGCTACACCTTC. This translates into CAISGGSGYTF.